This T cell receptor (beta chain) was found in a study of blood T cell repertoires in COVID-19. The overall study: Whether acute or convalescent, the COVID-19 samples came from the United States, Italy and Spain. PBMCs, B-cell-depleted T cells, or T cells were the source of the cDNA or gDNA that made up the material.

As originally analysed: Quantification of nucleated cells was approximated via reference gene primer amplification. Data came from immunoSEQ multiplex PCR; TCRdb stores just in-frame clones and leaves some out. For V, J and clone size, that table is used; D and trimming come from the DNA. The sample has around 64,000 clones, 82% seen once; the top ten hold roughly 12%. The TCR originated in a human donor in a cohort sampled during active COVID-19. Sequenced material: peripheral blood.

The CDR3 spells CASRQGRATDTQYF. CDR3 nucleotides: TGTGCCAGCCGACAGGGGCGGGCCACAGATACGCAGTATTTT. V and J are TRBV2 and TRBJ2-3; 8 bases match TRBD1. The CDR3 totals 14 residues. Per germline, CDR1 SNHLY and CDR2 FYNNEI. Losses at the gene ends were 8 bases for V and 2 bases for J; bases not matched to a gene: 6.